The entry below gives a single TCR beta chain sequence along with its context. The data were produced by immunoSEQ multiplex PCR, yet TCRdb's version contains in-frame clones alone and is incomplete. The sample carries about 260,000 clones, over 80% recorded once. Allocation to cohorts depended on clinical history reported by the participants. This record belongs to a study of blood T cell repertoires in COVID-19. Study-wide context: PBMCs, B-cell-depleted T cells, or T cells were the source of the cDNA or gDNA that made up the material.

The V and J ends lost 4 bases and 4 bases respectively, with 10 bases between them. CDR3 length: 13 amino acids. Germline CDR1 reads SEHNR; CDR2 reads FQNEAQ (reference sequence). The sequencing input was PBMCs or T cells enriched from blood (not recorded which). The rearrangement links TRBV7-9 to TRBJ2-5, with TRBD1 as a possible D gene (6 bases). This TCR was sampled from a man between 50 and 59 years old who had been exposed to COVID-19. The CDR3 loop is CASSSRGRETQYF. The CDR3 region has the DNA TGTGCCAGCAGCTCCAGGGGAAGAGAGACCCAGTACTTC.